Each of the 7 T cell receptor beta chains below was sequenced from the same sample in a study of chemoradiotherapy in HPV16-positive cancers (dated by TCRdb to between 2021 and 2024). The method behind the library was the immunoSEQ multiplex PCR assay. This is the immuneACCESS table as TCRdb keeps it, with only in-frame sequences that have V and J called. A part of the clones is gone; compared with another copy, unresolved V genes explain less than half, and the rest is unexplained. This sample has around 6,300 clones in its table, and approximately 92% of those were observed once. Together, the top ten hold roughly 1.7% of the sample. The specimen comprised blood, sampled from a patient who underwent chemoradiotherapy. The source is a human donor with HPV-associated anogenital cancer.

This clone was picked up one time. The chain recombines TRBV2 with TRBJ2-1; TRBD1 matches 10 bases. CDR3 length: 16 residues. Germline V lookup: CDR1 SNHLY, CDR2 FYNNEI. Trimming took 5 bases from V and 9 from J; bases not matched to a gene: 13. The DNA for the CDR3 is TGTGCCAGCAGTTTTCGACAGGGGGCCTTCGACCGTGAGCAGTTCTTC. Its translation: CASSFRQGAFDREQFF.

CDR3 loop: CSVKPGQGTGYTF. In DNA, the CDR3 is TGCAGCGTAAAACCGGGACAGGGGACGGGCTACACCTTC. V and J are TRBV29-1 and TRBJ1-2; 10 bases match TRBD1. Germline CDR1 SQVTM, CDR2 ANQGSEA. This CDR3 region has 13 residues. V trimming: 6 bases; J trimming: 8 bases; junction bases outside the gene matches: 9.

This clone showed up just once. V gene TRBV7-6 combines with J gene TRBJ1-6; 7 nucleotides line up with TRBD1. The V and J ends lost 0 bases and 6 bases, in that order; junction bases with no gene match: 5. From germline, CDR1 is SGHVS and CDR2 FNYEAQ. The CDR3 is made up of 16 amino acids. CDR3 residues: CASSLALTGPNSPLHF. The CDR3 nucleotides are TGTGCCAGCAGCTTAGCGCTGACAGGGCCTAATTCACCCCTCCACTTT.

This clone was counted a single time. The chain links TRBV7-6 to TRBJ2-5; D gene unclear. The V and J ends lost 1 base and 1 base respectively, with 7 bases between them. CDR3 length: 14 amino acids. The germline V gene has CDR1 SGHVS and CDR2 FNYEAQ. The CDR3 DNA reads as TGTGCCAGCAGCTTAGACACGGTCCAAGAGACCCAGTACTTC. This gives the protein CASSLDTVQETQYF.

The rearrangement uses TRBV10-3 and TRBJ2-7; D possibly corresponds to TRBD1 (5 bases). V shed 7 bases and J shed 0 bases, with 10 bases lying between them. The CDR3 covers 13 residues. In germline, CDR1 is ENHRY, CDR2 SYGVKD. The CDR3 nucleotides read TGTGCCATCACCAAGGACAACTCCTACGAGCAGTACTTC. Its protein product is CAITKDNSYEQYF.

The genes are TRBV10-3 and TRBJ2-1; no definite D call. The V gene's germline CDR1 is ENHRY and CDR2 SYGVKD. V lost 4 bases and J lost 9, with 7 bases in between. The CDR3 consists of 11 residues. As DNA, the CDR3 is TGTGCCATCAGTGCGACCGCTGAGCAGTTCTTC. Translation gives CAISATAEQFF.

The chain carries TRBV6-1 and TRBJ2-7; 9 nucleotides match TRBD2. This CDR3 comprises 15 residues. V gave up 1 base and J gave up 3 bases; unmatched junction bases: 4. CDR1 and CDR2 from the germline V gene are MNHNS and SASEGT. This CDR3 reads CASSEEVAGVYEQYF. The CDR3 bases are TGTGCCAGCAGTGAAGAGGTAGCGGGAGTCTACGAGCAGTACTTC.